The T cell receptor (beta chain) described here comes from a study of Ad26.COV2.S vaccination and SARS-CoV-2 variants. The data were produced by immunoSEQ multiplex PCR, yet TCRdb's version contains in-frame clones alone and is incomplete. Here the sample spans some 390,000 clones, roughly nine tenths being singletons. Per germline, CDR1 MNHEY and CDR2 SVGAGI. The CDR3 extends over 14 amino acids. The V end lost 7 bases, the J end lost 3 bases, and 13 bases lay between the germline ends. Treatment specified: roughly 18 received Ad26.COV2.S at low or high dose, single or two shots; roughly five received placebo; per-sample allocation not given. Material that was analyzed had been drawn on day 63 after the first vaccine or placebo injection. This clone was recorded once. Its specificity is unknown. Whole-study findings and limits: Spike-specific TCR breadth in vaccine recipients exceeded that seen in placebo recipients.

The sequence was obtained from a person aged 18-65 years who received the Ad26.COV2.S COVID-19 vaccine or a placebo. The V gene is TRBV6-5, the J gene TRBJ1-5; D call uncertain. The material sequenced was peripheral blood, taken in a trial of Ad26.COV2.S vaccine versus placebo. The CDR3 sequence is CASIAPGANQPQHF. The CDR3 DNA is TGTGCCAGCATAGCCCCAGGCGCCAATCAGCCCCAGCATTTT.